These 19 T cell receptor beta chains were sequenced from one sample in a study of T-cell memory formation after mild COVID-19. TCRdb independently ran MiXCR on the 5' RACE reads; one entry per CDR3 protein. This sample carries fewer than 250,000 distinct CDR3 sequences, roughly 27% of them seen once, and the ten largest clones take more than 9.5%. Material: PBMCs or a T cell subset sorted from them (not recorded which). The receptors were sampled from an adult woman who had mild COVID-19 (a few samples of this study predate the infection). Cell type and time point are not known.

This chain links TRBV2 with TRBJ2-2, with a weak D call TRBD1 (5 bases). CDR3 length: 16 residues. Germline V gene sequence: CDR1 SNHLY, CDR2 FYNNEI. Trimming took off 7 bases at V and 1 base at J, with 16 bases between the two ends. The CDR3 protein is CASTSLGPRNTGELFF. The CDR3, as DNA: TGTGCCAGCACCAGCTTGGGGCCGCGGAACACCGGGGAGCTGTTTTTT.

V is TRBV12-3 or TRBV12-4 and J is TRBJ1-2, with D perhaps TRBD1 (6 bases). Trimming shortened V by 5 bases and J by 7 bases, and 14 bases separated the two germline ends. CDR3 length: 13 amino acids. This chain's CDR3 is CASSPGDYAGYTF. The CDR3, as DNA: TGTGCCAGCAGTCCAGGGGACTATGCTGGCTACACCTTC.

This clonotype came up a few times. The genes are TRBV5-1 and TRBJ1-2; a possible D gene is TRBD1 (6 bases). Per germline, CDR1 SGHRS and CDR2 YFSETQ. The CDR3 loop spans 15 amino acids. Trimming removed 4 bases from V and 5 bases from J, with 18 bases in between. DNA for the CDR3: TGCGCCAGCAGCCCGAGAGGACAGAGTATTTATGGCTACACCTTC. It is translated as CASSPRGQSIYGYTF.

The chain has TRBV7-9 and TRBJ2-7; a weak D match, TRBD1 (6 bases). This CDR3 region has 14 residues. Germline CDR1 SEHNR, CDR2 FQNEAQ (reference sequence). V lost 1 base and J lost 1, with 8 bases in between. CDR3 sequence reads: CASSLGDMSYEQYF. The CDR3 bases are TGTGCCAGCAGCTTAGGGGACATGTCCTACGAGCAGTACTTC.

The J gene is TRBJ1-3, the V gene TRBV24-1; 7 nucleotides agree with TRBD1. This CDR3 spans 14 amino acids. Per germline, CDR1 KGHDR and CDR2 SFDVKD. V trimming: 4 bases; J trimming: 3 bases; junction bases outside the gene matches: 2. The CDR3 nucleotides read TGTGCCACCAGTGACGACAGGGTTGGAAACACCATATATTTT. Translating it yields CATSDDRVGNTIYF.

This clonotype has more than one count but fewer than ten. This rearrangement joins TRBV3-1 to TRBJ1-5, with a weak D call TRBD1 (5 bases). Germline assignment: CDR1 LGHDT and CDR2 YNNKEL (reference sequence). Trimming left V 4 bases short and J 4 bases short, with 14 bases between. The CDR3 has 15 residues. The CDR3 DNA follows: TGTGCCAGCAGCCTAACCGGGACCCAAAATCAGCCCCAGCATTTT. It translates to CASSLTGTQNQPQHF.

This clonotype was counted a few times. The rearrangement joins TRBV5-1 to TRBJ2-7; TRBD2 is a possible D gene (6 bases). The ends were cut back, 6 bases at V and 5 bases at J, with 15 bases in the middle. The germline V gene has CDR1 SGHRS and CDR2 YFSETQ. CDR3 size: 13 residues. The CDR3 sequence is CASKDYPLDEQYF. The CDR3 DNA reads TGCGCCAGCAAGGACTACCCTCTGGACGAGCAGTACTTC.

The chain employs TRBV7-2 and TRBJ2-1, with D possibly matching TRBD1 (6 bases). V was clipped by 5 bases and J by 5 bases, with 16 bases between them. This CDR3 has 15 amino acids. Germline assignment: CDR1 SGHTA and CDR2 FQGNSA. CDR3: CASSLQGQVNNEQFF. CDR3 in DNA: TGTGCCAGCAGCCTTCAGGGGCAGGTAAACAATGAGCAGTTCTTC.

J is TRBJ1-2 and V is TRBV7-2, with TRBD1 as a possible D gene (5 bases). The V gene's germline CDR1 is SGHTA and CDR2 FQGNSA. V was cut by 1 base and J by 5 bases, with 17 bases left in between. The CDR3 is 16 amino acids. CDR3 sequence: CASSLDDSPISYGYTF. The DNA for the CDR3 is TGTGCCAGCAGCTTAGATGACAGCCCCATTTCTTATGGCTACACCTTC.

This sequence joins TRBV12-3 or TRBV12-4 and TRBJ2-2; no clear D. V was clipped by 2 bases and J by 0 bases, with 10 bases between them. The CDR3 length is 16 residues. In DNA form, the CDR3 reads TGTGCCAGCAGTTTAATCCAGATCGCGAACACCGGGGAGCTGTTTTTT. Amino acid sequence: CASSLIQIANTGELFF.

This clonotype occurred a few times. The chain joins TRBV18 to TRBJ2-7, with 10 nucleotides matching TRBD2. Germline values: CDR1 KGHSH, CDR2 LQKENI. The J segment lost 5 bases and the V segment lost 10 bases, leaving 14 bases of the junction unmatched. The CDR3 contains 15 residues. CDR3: CATSGLAGGLDEQYF. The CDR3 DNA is TGTGCCACCTCGGGTTTAGCGGGGGGTCTCGACGAGCAGTACTTC.

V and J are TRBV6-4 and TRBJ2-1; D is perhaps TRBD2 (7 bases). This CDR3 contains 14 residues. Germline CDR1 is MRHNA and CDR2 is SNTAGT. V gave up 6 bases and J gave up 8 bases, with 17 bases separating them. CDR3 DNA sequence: TGTGCCAGCAGGGGAGGGGGGGGCAGCGATGAGCAGTTCTTC. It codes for CASRGGGGSDEQFF.

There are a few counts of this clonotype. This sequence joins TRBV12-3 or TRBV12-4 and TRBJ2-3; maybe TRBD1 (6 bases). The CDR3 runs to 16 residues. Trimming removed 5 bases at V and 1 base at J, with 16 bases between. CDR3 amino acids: CASSSPNSGGTDTQYF. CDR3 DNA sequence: TGTGCCAGCAGTAGCCCGAACTCAGGGGGCACAGATACGCAGTATTTT.

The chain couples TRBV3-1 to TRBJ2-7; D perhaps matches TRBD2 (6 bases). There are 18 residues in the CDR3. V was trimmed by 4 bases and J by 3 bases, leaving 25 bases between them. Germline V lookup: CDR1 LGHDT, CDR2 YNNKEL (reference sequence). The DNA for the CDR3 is TGTGCCAGCAGCCTCGGAGGGGCCACCCGGGGCTTGAACTACGAGCAGTACTTC. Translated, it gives CASSLGGATRGLNYEQYF.

The CDR3 spells CSAAGQGNYGYTF. The CDR3 DNA follows: TGCAGTGCGGCGGGACAGGGGAACTATGGCTACACCTTC. This rearrangement joins TRBV20-1 to TRBJ1-2; 10 nucleotides agree with TRBD1. This CDR3 has 13 amino acids. Losses at the gene ends were 6 bases for V and 2 bases for J; bases not matched to a gene: 3. Per germline, CDR1 DFQATT and CDR2 SNEGSKA (reference sequence).

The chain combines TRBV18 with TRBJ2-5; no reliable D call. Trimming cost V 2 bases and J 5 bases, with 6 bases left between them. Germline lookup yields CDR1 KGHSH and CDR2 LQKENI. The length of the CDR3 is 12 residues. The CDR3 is CASSPFLETQYF. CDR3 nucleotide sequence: TGTGCCAGCTCACCATTTCTTGAGACCCAGTACTTC.

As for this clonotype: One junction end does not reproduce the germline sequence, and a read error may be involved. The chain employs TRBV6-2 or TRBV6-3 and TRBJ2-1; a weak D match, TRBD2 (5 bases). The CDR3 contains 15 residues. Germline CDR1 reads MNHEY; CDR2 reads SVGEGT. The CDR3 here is CASSDSGISYNEQFF. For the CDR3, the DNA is TGTGCCAGCAGTGACTCCGGGATCTCCTACAATGAGCAGTTCTTC.

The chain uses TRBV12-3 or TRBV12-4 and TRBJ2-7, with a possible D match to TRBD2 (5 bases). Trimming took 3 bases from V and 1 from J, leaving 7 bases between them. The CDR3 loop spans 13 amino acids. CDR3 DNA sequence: TGTGCCAGCAGTTTCGGGGTTTCCTACGAGCAGTACTTC. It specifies CASSFGVSYEQYF.

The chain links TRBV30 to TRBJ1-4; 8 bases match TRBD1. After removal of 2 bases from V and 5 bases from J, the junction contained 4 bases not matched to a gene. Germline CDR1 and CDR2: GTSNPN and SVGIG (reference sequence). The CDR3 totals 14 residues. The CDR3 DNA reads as TGTGCCTGGAGTAGGAGACAGGGGAATGAAAAACTGTTTTTT. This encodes CAWSRRQGNEKLFF.